Reported below is one T cell receptor (beta chain). These data are taken from a study of blood T cell repertoires in COVID-19. Overall study: Acute-phase and convalescent COVID-19 samples originated in the United States, Italy and Spain. Nucleic acid was either cDNA or gDNA, and it came from T cells, B-cell-depleted T cells, or PBMCs.

Original handling: Scientists estimated how many nucleated cells there were by amplifying reference gene primers. Sequencing used immunoSEQ multiplex PCR; TCRdb keeps in-frame clones, though not all of them. The V and J calls and the clone size are those of that table, but D and trimming were determined from the DNA. The table lists some 390,000 clones, around nine tenths of them singletons. The CDR3 sequence is 14 residues long. The V gene's germline CDR1 is SGHNT and CDR2 YYREEE (reference sequence). With V trimmed by 4 bases and J by 0 bases, 0 bases remained unmatched. The chain uses TRBV5-4 and TRBJ1-3; 8 bases align to TRBD1. Sequenced input: peripheral blood. The sequence was obtained from a human donor in a cohort sampled during active COVID-19. The CDR3 nucleotides are TGTGCCAGCAGCACAGGGGGCTCTGGAAACACCATATATTTT. It is translated as CASSTGGSGNTIYF.